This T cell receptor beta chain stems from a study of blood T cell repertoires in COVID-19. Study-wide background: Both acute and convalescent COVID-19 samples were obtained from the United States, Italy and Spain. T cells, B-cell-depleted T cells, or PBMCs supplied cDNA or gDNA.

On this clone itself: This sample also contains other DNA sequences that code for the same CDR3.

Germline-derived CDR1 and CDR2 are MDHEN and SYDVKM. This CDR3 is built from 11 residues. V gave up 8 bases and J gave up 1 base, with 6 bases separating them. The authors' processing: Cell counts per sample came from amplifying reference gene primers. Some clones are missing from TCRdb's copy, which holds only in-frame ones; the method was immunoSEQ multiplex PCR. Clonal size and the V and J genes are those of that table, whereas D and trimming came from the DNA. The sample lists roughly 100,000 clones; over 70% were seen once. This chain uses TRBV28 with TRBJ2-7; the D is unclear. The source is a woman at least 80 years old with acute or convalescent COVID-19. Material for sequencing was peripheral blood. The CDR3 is CASRSSYEQYF. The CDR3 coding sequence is TGTGCCAGCCGGTCGTCCTACGAGCAGTACTTC.